The clone carrying this T cell receptor (beta chain) was counted only a few times. Deletions cut 1 base from V and 0 bases from J, with 6 bases between. This CDR3 contains 13 residues. Germline values: CDR1 SQVTM, CDR2 ANQGSEA. This record comes from a study of CD8 T cells in ankylosing spondylitis. TCRdb reprocessed the 5' RACE reads via MiXCR and lists one record per CDR3 protein. This sample has tens of thousands of distinct CDR3 sequences; 17% occur once, and the top ten carry approximately 27%. The chain recombines TRBV29-1 with TRBJ1-1; no firm D call. Specimen: blood. The source of this sequence is a male donor with ankylosing spondylitis or in good health (not recorded which). The DNA for the CDR3 is TGCAGCGTTGAAGTGGGTATGAACACTGAAGCTTTCTTT. It codes for CSVEVGMNTEAFF.